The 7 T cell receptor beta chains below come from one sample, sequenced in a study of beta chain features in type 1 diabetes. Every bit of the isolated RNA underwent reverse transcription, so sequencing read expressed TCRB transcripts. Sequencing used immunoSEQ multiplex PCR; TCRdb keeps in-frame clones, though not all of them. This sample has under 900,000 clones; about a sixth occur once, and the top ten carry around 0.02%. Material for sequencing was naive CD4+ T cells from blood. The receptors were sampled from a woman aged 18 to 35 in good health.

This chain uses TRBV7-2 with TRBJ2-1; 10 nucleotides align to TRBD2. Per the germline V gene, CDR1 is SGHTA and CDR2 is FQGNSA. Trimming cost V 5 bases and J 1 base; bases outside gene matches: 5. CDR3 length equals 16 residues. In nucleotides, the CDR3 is TGTGCCAGCAGCCCCCAAGCGGGAGGGTCCTACAATGAGCAGTTCTTC. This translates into CASSPQAGGSYNEQFF.

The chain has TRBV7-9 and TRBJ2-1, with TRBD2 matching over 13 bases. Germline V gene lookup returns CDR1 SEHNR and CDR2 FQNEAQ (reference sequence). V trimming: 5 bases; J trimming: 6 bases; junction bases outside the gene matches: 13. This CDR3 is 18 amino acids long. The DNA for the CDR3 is TGTGCCAGCAGCCGACTAGCGGGAGGCAATCCAGCAGGCAATGAGCAGTTCTTC. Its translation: CASSRLAGGNPAGNEQFF.

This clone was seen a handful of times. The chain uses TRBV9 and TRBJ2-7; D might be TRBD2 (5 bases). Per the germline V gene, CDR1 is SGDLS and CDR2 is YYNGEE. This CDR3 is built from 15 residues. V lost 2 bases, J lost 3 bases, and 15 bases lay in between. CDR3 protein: CASSVDTSYRYEQYF. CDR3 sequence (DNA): TGTGCCAGCAGCGTGGATACTAGTTACCGCTACGAGCAGTACTTC.

CDR3 amino acids: CASGDREGTDTQYF. As DNA, the CDR3 is TGTGCCAGCGGCGACAGGGAGGGCACAGATACGCAGTATTTT. The V call is TRBV18, the J call TRBJ2-3, with TRBD1 as a possible D gene (7 bases). Per the germline V gene, CDR1 is KGHSH and CDR2 is LQKENI. V was cut by 8 bases and J by 1 base, with 13 bases left in between. This CDR3 has 14 amino acids.

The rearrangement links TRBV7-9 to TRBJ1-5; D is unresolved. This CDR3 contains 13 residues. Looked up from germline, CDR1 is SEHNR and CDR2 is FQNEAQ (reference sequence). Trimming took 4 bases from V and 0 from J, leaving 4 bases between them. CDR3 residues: CASSSNSNQPQHF. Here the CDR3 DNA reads TGTGCCAGCAGCTCAAATAGCAATCAGCCCCAGCATTTT.

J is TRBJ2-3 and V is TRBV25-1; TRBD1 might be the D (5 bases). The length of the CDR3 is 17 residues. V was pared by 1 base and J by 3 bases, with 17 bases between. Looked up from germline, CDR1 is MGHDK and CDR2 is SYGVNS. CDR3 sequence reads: CASSEFPRQTGTDTQYF. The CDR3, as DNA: TGTGCCAGCAGTGAATTCCCCAGACAGACTGGTACAGATACGCAGTATTTT.

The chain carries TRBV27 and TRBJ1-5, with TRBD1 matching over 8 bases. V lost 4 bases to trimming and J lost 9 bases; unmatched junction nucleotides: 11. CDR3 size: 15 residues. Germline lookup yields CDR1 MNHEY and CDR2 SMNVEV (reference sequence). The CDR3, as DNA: TGTGCCAGCAGTTCAGGGGGCGCGGGTTCTAGGCCCCAGCATTTT. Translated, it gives CASSSGGAGSRPQHF.